This TCR beta chain was identified during a study of T cells in Graves' hyperthyroidism and ophthalmopathy. V was pared by 4 bases and J by 9 bases, with 19 bases between. Germline V gene data show CDR1 as SNHLY and CDR2 as FYNNEI. This CDR3 is built from 15 residues. This clonotype was detected ten times or more. Regions amplified from RNA transcripts were the TCR beta CDR3 regions. Using the HTBI primer set, a first-round RT-PCR was run on the TCR CDR3. MiXCR, applied by TCRdb to the multiplex PCR reads, yields one record per CDR3 protein. The sample consists of approximately 400,000 distinct CDR3 sequences, about 18% of them appearing once.

V gene TRBV2 combines with J gene TRBJ1-5; no clear D gene. This sequence originates from a woman aged 18-29 years with Graves' hyperthyroidism. Source material: blood. CDR3: CASSARSPPGMPQHF. CDR3 DNA sequence: TGTGCCAGCAGTGCTAGGTCCCCACCGGGGATGCCCCAGCATTTT.